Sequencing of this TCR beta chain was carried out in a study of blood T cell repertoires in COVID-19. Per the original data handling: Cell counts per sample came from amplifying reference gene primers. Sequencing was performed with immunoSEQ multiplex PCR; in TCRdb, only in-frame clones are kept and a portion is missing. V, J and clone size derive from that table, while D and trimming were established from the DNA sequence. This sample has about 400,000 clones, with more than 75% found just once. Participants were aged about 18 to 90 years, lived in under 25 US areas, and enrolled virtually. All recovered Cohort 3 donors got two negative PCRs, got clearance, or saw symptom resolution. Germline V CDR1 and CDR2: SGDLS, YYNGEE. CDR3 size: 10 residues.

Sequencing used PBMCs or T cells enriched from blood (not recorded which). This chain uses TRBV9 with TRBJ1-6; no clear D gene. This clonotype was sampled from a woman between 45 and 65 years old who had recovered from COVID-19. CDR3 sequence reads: CDNPESPLHF. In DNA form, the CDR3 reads TGTGACAACCCGGAGTCACCCCTCCACTTT.